The entry that follows covers one T cell receptor (beta chain) sequence. Enrolment of Seattle patients took place during active infection, and they were followed longitudinally. These data are taken from a study of blood T cell repertoires in COVID-19. Study-level background: Sites across the United States, Italy and Spain contributed samples from acute and convalescent COVID-19. PBMCs, B-cell-depleted T cells, or T cells provided the cDNA or gDNA that made up the material.

In the original workflow: Using reference gene primer amplification, nucleated cell counts were estimated. The table came from immunoSEQ multiplex PCR; TCRdb's copy has only in-frame clones and leaves some out. From that table come the V and J calls and clone size; the DNA was used to work out D and trimming. This table holds hundreds of thousands of clones, around 89% found once. Germline CDR1 reads MNHEY; CDR2 reads SVGAGI. The CDR3 consists of 12 residues. V was pared by 6 bases and J by 8 bases, with 13 bases between. This sequence was found in a woman aged 25 to 39 with COVID-19, enrolled during active disease. V and J are TRBV6-5 and TRBJ1-2; possibly TRBD1 for D (5 bases). Sequenced: peripheral blood. CDR3 DNA: TGTGCCAGCAGCGCAGGGCTTGGGGGCTACACCTTC. This codes for CASSAGLGGYTF.